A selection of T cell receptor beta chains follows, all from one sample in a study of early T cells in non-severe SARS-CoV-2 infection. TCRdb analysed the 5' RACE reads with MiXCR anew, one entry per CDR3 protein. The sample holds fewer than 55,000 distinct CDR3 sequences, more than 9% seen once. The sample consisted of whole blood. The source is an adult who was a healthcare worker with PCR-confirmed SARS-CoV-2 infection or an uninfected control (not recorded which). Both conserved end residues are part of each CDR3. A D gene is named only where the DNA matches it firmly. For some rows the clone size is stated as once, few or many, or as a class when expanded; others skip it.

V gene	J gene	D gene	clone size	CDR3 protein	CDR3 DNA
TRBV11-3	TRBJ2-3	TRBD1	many	CASSPGDRGADTQYF	TGTGCCAGCAGCCCAGGGGACAGGGGAGCAGATACGCAGTATTTT
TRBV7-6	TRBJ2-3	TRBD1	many	CASRSGLDRAGDTQYF	TGTGCCAGCAGGAGCGGGTTGGACAGGGCCGGAGATACGCAGTATTTT
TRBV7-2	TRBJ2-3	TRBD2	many	CASSLRGPSGSLSGWTDTQYF	TGTGCCAGCAGCTTAAGGGGGCCTAGCGGGAGTTTATCGGGATGGACAGATACGCAGTATTTT
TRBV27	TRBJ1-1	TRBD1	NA	CASSVDRGRGTEAFF	TGTGCCAGCAGTGTGGACAGGGGGCGTGGGACTGAAGCTTTCTTT
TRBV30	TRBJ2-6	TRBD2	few	CAWSRGVRADRTNVLTF	TGTGCCTGGAGTCGGGGGGTGAGGGCAGATAGGACCAACGTCCTGACTTTC
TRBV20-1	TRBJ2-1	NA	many	CSAPISADEQFF	TGCAGTGCTCCGATTAGCGCGGATGAGCAGTTCTTC
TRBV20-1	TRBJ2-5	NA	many	CSPWGVETQYF	TGCAGTCCCTGGGGAGTAGAGACCCAGTACTTC
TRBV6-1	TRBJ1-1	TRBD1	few	CASSSRGFDTEAFF	TGTGCCAGCAGCTCCAGGGGGTTTGACACTGAAGCTTTCTTT
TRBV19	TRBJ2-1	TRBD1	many	CASSIRDRGMAEQFF	TGTGCCAGTAGTATAAGGGACAGGGGGATGGCTGAGCAGTTCTTC
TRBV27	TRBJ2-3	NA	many	CASRLGTDTQYF	TGTGCCAGCAGATTAGGGACAGATACGCAGTATTTT
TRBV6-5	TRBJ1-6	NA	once	CASSYRDLTYNSPLHF	TGTGCCAGCAGTTACCGAGACCTGACGTATAATTCACCCCTCCACTTT
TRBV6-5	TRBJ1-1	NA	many	CASSGGGAVTEAFF	TGTGCCAGCAGTGGCGGGGGGGCAGTAACTGAAGCTTTCTTT
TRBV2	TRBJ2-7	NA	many	CASSDWGAIPYEQYF	TGTGCCAGCAGTGATTGGGGAGCGATACCCTACGAGCAGTACTTC
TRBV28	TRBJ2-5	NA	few	CASSLPPQETQYF	TGTGCCAGCAGTCTCCCACCCCAAGAGACCCAGTACTTC
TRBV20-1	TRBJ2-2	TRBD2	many	CSGKEGGPNTGELFF	TGCAGTGGAAAGGAGGGAGGGCCGAACACCGGGGAGCTGTTTTTT
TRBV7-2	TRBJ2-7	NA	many	CATSRSYEQYF	TGTGCCACGTCCAGATCCTACGAGCAGTACTTC
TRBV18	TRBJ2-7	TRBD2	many	CASSPSGGEQYF	TGTGCCAGCTCACCTTCGGGGGGGGAGCAGTACTTC
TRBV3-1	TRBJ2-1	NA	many	CASSQAPLMDEQFF	TGTGCCAGCAGCCAGGCTCCTCTAATGGATGAGCAGTTCTTC